This TCR beta chain was captured in a study of regulatory T cells in long-lasting Graves disease. Through Arm-PCR of CDR3 regions and iRepertoire HTBI primers, TCR beta libraries were built. From the multiplex PCR reads, TCRdb called clonotypes with MiXCR, one entry per CDR3 protein. The table lists more than 400,000 distinct CDR3 sequences, roughly 15% of them singletons. Time point indicated: newly diagnosed GD, antithyroid drugs for less than 3 months. Scientists built the TCR library using RNA that was extracted from PBMCs. V was shortened by 5 bases and J by 0 bases, with 7 bases between the two germline ends. The germline V gene encodes CDR1 DFQATT and CDR2 SNEGSKA (reference sequence). The CDR3 has 12 residues. The same sample was also studied in work on T cells in Graves' hyperthyroidism and ophthalmopathy.

The specimen was peripheral blood mononuclear cells (PBMCs), collected at new diagnosis, from a patient treated with antithyroid drugs. The chain combines TRBV20-1 with TRBJ1-1; D remains ambiguous. The source of this sequence is a woman in her thirties with Graves disease. The CDR3 bases are TGCAGTGCTGACTGGATGAACACTGAAGCTTTCTTT. It encodes CSADWMNTEAFF.